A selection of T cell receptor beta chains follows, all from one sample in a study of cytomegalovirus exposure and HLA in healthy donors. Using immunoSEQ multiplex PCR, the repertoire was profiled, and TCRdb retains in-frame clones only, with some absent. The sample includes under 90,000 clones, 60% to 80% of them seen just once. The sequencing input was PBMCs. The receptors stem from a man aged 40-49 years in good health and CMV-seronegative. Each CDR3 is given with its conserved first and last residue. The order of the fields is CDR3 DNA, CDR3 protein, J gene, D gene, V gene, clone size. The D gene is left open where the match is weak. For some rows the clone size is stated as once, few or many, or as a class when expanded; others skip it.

cdr3_nt: TGTGCCAGCAGCCCATTTAGGGGGCAGGTCCTATCACCCCTCCACTTT; cdr3_aa: CASSPFRGQVLSPLHF; j_call: TRBJ1-6; d_call: TRBD1; v_call: TRBV7-2; clone_size: .
cdr3_nt: TGTGCCAGCAGCTTGGCCTCAGGGGGCGAGCAGTACTTC; cdr3_aa: CASSLASGGEQYF; j_call: TRBJ2-7; d_call: TRBD1; v_call: TRBV5-6; clone_size: .
cdr3_nt: TGTGCCAGCAGTACCTCCGGGGCTGGGGCCAACGTCCTGACTTTC; cdr3_aa: CASSTSGAGANVLTF; j_call: TRBJ2-6; d_call: .; v_call: TRBV27; clone_size: .
cdr3_nt: TGTGCCAGCACGTCCGGGACAGATCTCTATGGCTACACCTTC; cdr3_aa: CASTSGTDLYGYTF; j_call: TRBJ1-2; d_call: TRBD1; v_call: TRBV6-5; clone_size: .
cdr3_nt: TGTGCCAGCAGCCTAAGAGGGCAGGGGGTGGGGGAGACCCAGTACTTC; cdr3_aa: CASSLRGQGVGETQYF; j_call: TRBJ2-5; d_call: TRBD1; v_call: TRBV9; clone_size: few
cdr3_nt: TGCGCCAGCAGCTTGCAGCCGCCGGACTTTAATGAAAAACTGTTTTTT; cdr3_aa: CASSLQPPDFNEKLFF; j_call: TRBJ1-4; d_call: .; v_call: TRBV5-1; clone_size: .
cdr3_nt: TGCGCCAGCAGCTTGGGGCAGGGTGAGAGACTGTTTTTT; cdr3_aa: CASSLGQGERLFF; j_call: TRBJ1-4; d_call: .; v_call: TRBV5-1; clone_size: .
cdr3_nt: TGTGCCAGTAGTCCGGACAGGGTTTTTTTTACTGAAGCTTTCTTT; cdr3_aa: CASSPDRVFFTEAFF; j_call: TRBJ1-1; d_call: TRBD1; v_call: TRBV19; clone_size: few
cdr3_nt: TGTGCCAGCAGTTACCAGTACAGGGACAATCAGCCCCAGCATTTT; cdr3_aa: CASSYQYRDNQPQHF; j_call: TRBJ1-5; d_call: .; v_call: TRBV6-5; clone_size: .
cdr3_nt: TGTGCCAGCAGCCTTAGACAAGGGGCAGGCACAGATACGCAGTATTTT; cdr3_aa: CASSLRQGAGTDTQYF; j_call: TRBJ2-3; d_call: .; v_call: TRBV7-3; clone_size: .
cdr3_nt: TGTGCCAGCAGCCCCACAGGGGAAAATTCACCCCTCCACTTT; cdr3_aa: CASSPTGENSPLHF; j_call: TRBJ1-6; d_call: TRBD1; v_call: TRBV7-9; clone_size: .
cdr3_nt: TGTGCCAGCAGCCTTGGGACAGCCTCTAACACCGGGGAGCTGTTTTTT; cdr3_aa: CASSLGTASNTGELFF; j_call: TRBJ2-2; d_call: TRBD1; v_call: TRBV5-4; clone_size: .
cdr3_nt: TGCGCCAGCAGCCCTGGACACTCCTCTGGAAACACCATATATTTT; cdr3_aa: CASSPGHSSGNTIYF; j_call: TRBJ1-3; d_call: .; v_call: TRBV5-1; clone_size: .
cdr3_nt: TGTGCCAGTCAGACAGGGGGCGCAGGGAACACTGAAGCTTTCTTT; cdr3_aa: CASQTGGAGNTEAFF; j_call: TRBJ1-1; d_call: TRBD1; v_call: TRBV6-6; clone_size: .